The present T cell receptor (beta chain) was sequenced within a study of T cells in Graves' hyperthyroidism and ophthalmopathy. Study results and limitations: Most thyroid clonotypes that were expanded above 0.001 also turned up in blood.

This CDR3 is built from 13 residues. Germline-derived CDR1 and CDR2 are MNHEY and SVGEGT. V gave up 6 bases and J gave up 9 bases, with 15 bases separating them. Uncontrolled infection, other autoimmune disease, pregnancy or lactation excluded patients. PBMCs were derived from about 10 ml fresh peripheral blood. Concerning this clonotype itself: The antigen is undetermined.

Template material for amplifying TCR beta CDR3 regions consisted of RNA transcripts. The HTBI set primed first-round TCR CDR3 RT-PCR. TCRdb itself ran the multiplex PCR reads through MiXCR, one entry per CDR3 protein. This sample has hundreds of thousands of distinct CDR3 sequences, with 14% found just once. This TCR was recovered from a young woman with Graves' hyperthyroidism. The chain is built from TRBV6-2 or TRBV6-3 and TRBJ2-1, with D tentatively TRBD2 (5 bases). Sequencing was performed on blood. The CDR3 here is CASRSIARGEQFF. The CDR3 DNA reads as TGTGCCAGCAGATCGATAGCCCGGGGTGAGCAGTTCTTC.